This is a list of T cell receptor beta chains from one sample in a study of cytomegalovirus exposure and HLA in healthy donors. Sequencing used immunoSEQ multiplex PCR; TCRdb keeps in-frame clones, though not all of them. The top ten hold 13% to 15% of the sample, which has 150,000 to 200,000 clones, 80% seen once. The material sequenced was PBMCs. These receptors all come from a woman aged 40-49 years in good health and CMV-seronegative. Each CDR3 is given with its conserved first and last residue. D genes are given only for firm matches. A row's size may be missing; if present it is once, few, many or a size class.

TGTGCCAGCAGTCCAGGGACAGGGTCGTCTAATTCACCCCTCCACTTT	CASSPGTGSSNSPLHF	TRBJ1-6	TRBD1	TRBV28	.
TGTGCCAGCAGCCCAGGGCCAGGGGAGACCCAGTACTTC	CASSPGPGETQYF	TRBJ2-5	.	TRBV5-4	.
TGTGCCAGCAGCGCCAATAACAGGGGTGCCGAGCAGTACTTC	CASSANNRGAEQYF	TRBJ2-7	TRBD1	TRBV9	once
TGTGCCATCAGTGCTCACCGGGACAGGGAATATGGCTACACCTTC	CAISAHRDREYGYTF	TRBJ1-2	TRBD1	TRBV10-3	.
TGTGCCAGTAGTATTGACAGGGAAACCTACAATGAGCAGTTCTTC	CASSIDRETYNEQFF	TRBJ2-1	TRBD1	TRBV19	.
TGTGCCAGCTCACGGGACAGCCTATTGAACACTGAAGCTTTCTTT	CASSRDSLLNTEAFF	TRBJ1-1	TRBD1	TRBV18	.
TGTGCCAGCAGCATTGGGACTAGCTACGAGCAGTACTTC	CASSIGTSYEQYF	TRBJ2-7	TRBD2	TRBV5-4	.
TGTGCCAGCGGCCCTCTAGCGGGCACAGATACGCAGTATTTT	CASGPLAGTDTQYF	TRBJ2-3	TRBD2	TRBV25-1	.
TGTGCCAGCAGCCAATCGGCTTCAGATACGCAGTATTTT	CASSQSASDTQYF	TRBJ2-3	.	TRBV16	.
TGCGCCAGCAGCTTGGCCCCCGGGACAGGGGCCTACAATGAGCAGTTCTTC	CASSLAPGTGAYNEQFF	TRBJ2-1	TRBD1	TRBV5-1	.
TGTGCCAGTAGTATAGATCTCGAGACAGCCTGGGGAAATGAGCAGTTCTTC	CASSIDLETAWGNEQFF	TRBJ2-1	.	TRBV19	.
TGTGCCAGCAGTTCACCTCGCTCAGGGGCGGTTGAAAAACTGTTTTTT	CASSSPRSGAVEKLFF	TRBJ1-4	.	TRBV28	.
TGCAGCGTAAGACTAGCGGGAAGGTCTTGGCACGAGCAGTACTTC	CSVRLAGRSWHEQYF	TRBJ2-7	TRBD2	TRBV29-1	few
TGTGCCAGCAACTCTTGGACAGCCGACTATGGCTACACCTTC	CASNSWTADYGYTF	TRBJ1-2	.	TRBV28	.
TGTGCCAGCAGTGTAGGACTAGCGGGGGCGGGAAGGGATGAGCAGTTCTTC	CASSVGLAGAGRDEQFF	TRBJ2-1	TRBD2	TRBV2	.
TGTGCCAGCAGCTTGGAGGGAGTCTATGGCTACACCTTC	CASSLEGVYGYTF	TRBJ1-2	.	TRBV5-4	.
TGTGCCAGCAGCTTCCGACAGGGTAGCACAGATACGCAGTATTTT	CASSFRQGSTDTQYF	TRBJ2-3	TRBD1	TRBV7-3	.
TGTGCCAGCAGCGACGGGACAGGGGGTAGAGAGACCCAGTACTTC	CASSDGTGGRETQYF	TRBJ2-5	TRBD1	TRBV28	.
TGCAGTGCCTCAGGTGGGCCGCCCCAGCATTTT	CSASGGPPQHF	TRBJ1-5	.	TRBV20-1	.
TGTGCCAGTAGTATACCAGGGGCCGCCTCAACTAATGAAAAACTGTTTTTT	CASSIPGAASTNEKLFF	TRBJ1-4	.	TRBV19	.
TGTGCCAGCAGTACGGGGGGTGGCACAGATACGCAGTATTTT	CASSTGGGTDTQYF	TRBJ2-3	TRBD2	TRBV7-3	few
TGTGCCAGCAGCCTTAGACTAGCGGGGGGGCCAGATACGCAGTATTTT	CASSLRLAGGPDTQYF	TRBJ2-3	TRBD2	TRBV5-4	.
TGCGCCAGCAGCCCAACCCAGGGGGCTGGAATCACAGATACGCAGTATTTT	CASSPTQGAGITDTQYF	TRBJ2-3	TRBD1	TRBV4-1	.
TGTGCCAGCAGTGAGACCGGGAGAGGACAGGGAGGTCAGCCCCAGCATTTT	CASSETGRGQGGQPQHF	TRBJ1-5	TRBD1	TRBV25-1	.
TGTGCCAGCAGTAGGGGGACCGATCCTGAAGCTTTCTTT	CASSRGTDPEAFF	TRBJ1-1	.	TRBV6-5	.
TGTGCCATCAGTGAGCAGGCTGAAGCTTTCTTT	CAISEQAEAFF	TRBJ1-1	.	TRBV6-1	few
TGTGCCAGCAGTTCGGACAGGGCGAGGGCCAACGTCCTGACTTTC	CASSSDRARANVLTF	TRBJ2-6	TRBD1	TRBV6-6	.
TGCGCCAGCAGCCAAGCGGGAGGGCCGCCGGGCGGGGAGCTGTTTTTT	CASSQAGGPPGGELFF	TRBJ2-2	TRBD2	TRBV5-1	.
TGTGCCAGCAGCTTGGGACGGGGGGCGGTCACAGATACGCAGTATTTT	CASSLGRGAVTDTQYF	TRBJ2-3	.	TRBV5-5	.
TGTGCCAGCAGCTCTGGACTAGCGGGGTTGACAGATACGCAGTATTTT	CASSSGLAGLTDTQYF	TRBJ2-3	TRBD2	TRBV5-4	few
TGTGCCATCAGTGATCGGACTAGACGGTGGAATGAGCAGTTCTTC	CAISDRTRRWNEQFF	TRBJ2-1	TRBD2	TRBV10-3	.
TGTGCCAGTAGTTCCCGGACAGTCAATCAGCCCCAGCATTTT	CASSSRTVNQPQHF	TRBJ1-5	.	TRBV19	.
TGCGCCAGCAGCCAAGAGACGAGGGAGACCCAGTACTTC	CASSQETRETQYF	TRBJ2-5	.	TRBV4-1	.
TGTGCCAGCAGCTCTCAACAGGATCAGCCCCAGCATTTT	CASSSQQDQPQHF	TRBJ1-5	.	TRBV7-2	.
TGTGCCAGCAGCTTCCGACAGAGCGTTAATGAGCAGTTCTTC	CASSFRQSVNEQFF	TRBJ2-1	.	TRBV5-4	.
TGTGCCAGCAGCTTAGTGCGTGGCAGGGGTGCATCTAACTATGGCTACACCTTC	CASSLVRGRGASNYGYTF	TRBJ1-2	.	TRBV7-9	few
TGTGCCAGCACCCTAACTTCGACCTACGAGCAGTACTTC	CASTLTSTYEQYF	TRBJ2-7	.	TRBV2	.
TGTGCCAGCAGTTCCGATTTAGCGGAAAAACTGTTTTTT	CASSSDLAEKLFF	TRBJ1-4	.	TRBV2	.
TGTGCCAGCAGCGACGACAGGGTCATTGTTAACACTGAAGCTTTCTTT	CASSDDRVIVNTEAFF	TRBJ1-1	TRBD1	TRBV6-6	.
TGTGCTAGCAGCTTAGATGTGACAGGGAACACCGGGGAGCTGTTTTTT	CASSLDVTGNTGELFF	TRBJ2-2	.	TRBV7-7	.
TGTGCCAGAAAGCTATCCCCCAGGGCCTACAATGAGCAGTTCTTC	CARKLSPRAYNEQFF	TRBJ2-1	.	TRBV7-5	.
TGTGCCAGCAGTCCATGGACAGCCATTAATGAAAAACTGTTTTTT	CASSPWTAINEKLFF	TRBJ1-4	.	TRBV27	.
TGTGCCAGCAGCGAGCCTAGATCTACCTCCTACGAGCAGTACTTC	CASSEPRSTSYEQYF	TRBJ2-7	.	TRBV6-1	.
TGTGCCAGCTCATCGGTCCTTTTGCACAGTCCCTATGGCTACACCTTC	CASSSVLLHSPYGYTF	TRBJ1-2	.	TRBV18	once
TGTGCCAGCAGCTTGGTACAGGGCGCCATATATTTT	CASSLVQGAIYF	TRBJ1-3	.	TRBV5-8	.
TGTGCCAGCAGCCCCCAGACAGCCTTGCAAGAAAAACTGTTTTTT	CASSPQTALQEKLFF	TRBJ1-4	.	TRBV7-2	once
TGTGCCATGGGAGGGCTGAACACTGAAGCTTTCTTT	CAMGGLNTEAFF	TRBJ1-1	.	TRBV7-9	once
TGTGCCAGCAGGGACACCGAGTGGCATGGCTACACCTTC	CASRDTEWHGYTF	TRBJ1-2	.	TRBV6-1	.
TGTGCCAGCAGTTTTGGAGATTTCTACGAGCAGTACTTC	CASSFGDFYEQYF	TRBJ2-7	.	TRBV28	.
TGTGCCAGCAGCTTAACGGGGACTAGCGGGGGTTACAATGAGCAGTTCTTC	CASSLTGTSGGYNEQFF	TRBJ2-1	TRBD2	TRBV7-3	.
TGTGCCAGCAGTCCGGCAGGGTTCCCCTACGAGCAGTACTTC	CASSPAGFPYEQYF	TRBJ2-7	.	TRBV27	few
TGTGCCAGCAGGCGGGAACTAGCGGGGGGAAACGGGGAGCTGTTTTTT	CASRRELAGGNGELFF	TRBJ2-2	TRBD2	TRBV27	.
TGTGCCAGCAGCCCAGGAAGTAGTACCTACGAGCAGTACTTC	CASSPGSSTYEQYF	TRBJ2-7	.	TRBV9	few
TGTGCCAGCAACCCTCGGGGGGCAGGTCAAAGGCAGTACTTC	CASNPRGAGQRQYF	TRBJ2-7	.	TRBV6-6	.